One and the same sample provided the 11 T cell receptor beta chains below, sequenced in a study of vaccination effects on CD4 cells after COVID-19. No antigen is known for these receptors. The protocol was immunoSEQ multiplex PCR, while the TCRdb copy is restricted to in-frame clones and leaves out a portion. The data show about 31,000 clones, with over 55% seen just once and roughly 8.2% held by the top ten. In the ViraFEST assay, antigen-specific CD4+ clonotypes were identified by expansion after peptide-pool stimulation. When around 10 days of culture had elapsed, CD4+ T cells were isolated. As their vaccination, participants received two doses of either BNT162b2 or mRNA-1273. This material consisted of CD4+ T cells from PBMCs cultured with SARS-CoV-2 spike peptides, taken after COVID-19 vaccination. All receptors derive from a human donor who received a COVID-19 vaccine.

This chain connects TRBV6-2 or TRBV6-3 to TRBJ2-1; no clear D. CDR1 and CDR2 (germline): MNHEY, SVGEGT. The V end was cut by 8 bases, the J end by 6 bases, with 14 bases between. This CDR3 region has 13 residues. The CDR3 loop is CASCLWWRNEQFF. The CDR3 DNA reads TGTGCCAGCTGTTTATGGTGGCGCAATGAGCAGTTCTTC.

This clone was seen a handful of times. V usage is TRBV6-1 and J usage is TRBJ2-2; D remains unclear. Germline CDR1 is MNHNS and CDR2 is SASEGT. Trimming pared 3 bases from V and 4 bases from J, leaving 6 bases between. CDR3 length: 13 residues. In DNA form, the CDR3 reads TGTGCCAGCAGTGAGCAGGTCACCGGGGAGCTGTTTTTT. Amino acid sequence: CASSEQVTGELFF.

This rearrangement joins TRBV27 to TRBJ2-3; D might be TRBD1 (5 bases). Trimming cost V 2 bases and J 3 bases, with 15 bases left between them. Germline V gives CDR1 MNHEY, CDR2 SMNVEV (reference sequence). The CDR3 consists of 16 residues. DNA for the CDR3: TGTGCCAGCAGTTTACGGTCGGCAGGGAATACAGATACGCAGTATTTT. Translation gives CASSLRSAGNTDTQYF.

V and J are TRBV15 and TRBJ2-1; TRBD1 is a possible D gene (7 bases). CDR3 length: 15 amino acids. Looked up from germline, CDR1 is LNHNV and CDR2 is YYDKDF (reference sequence). V lost 0 bases and J lost 15, with 21 bases in between. The CDR3 sequence: CATSRDLGTADGGFF. As DNA, the CDR3 is TGTGCCACCAGCAGAGATCTGGGGACAGCCGACGGGGGGTTCTTC.

The chain couples TRBV13 to TRBJ1-1, with TRBD1 as a possible D gene (6 bases). Germline values: CDR1 PRHDT, CDR2 FYEKMQ (reference sequence). This CDR3 has 16 amino acids. Trimming shortened V by 3 bases and J by 1 base, and 15 bases separated the two germline ends. In DNA, the CDR3 is TGTGCCAGCAGCTTGCTAGGACAGAAGAAGAACACTGAAGCTTTCTTT. Translated: CASSLLGQKKNTEAFF.

The chain uses TRBV7-8 and TRBJ2-7, with D maybe TRBD1 (5 bases). Trimming took 2 bases from V and 6 from J, leaving 17 bases between them. Germline V gives CDR1 SGHVS, CDR2 FQNEAQ. The CDR3 has 15 amino acids. In DNA, the CDR3 is TGTGCCAGCAGCTTAAACTTCGCTCAGGGAACCGAGCAGTACTTC. It yields the protein CASSLNFAQGTEQYF.

The chain is built from TRBV25-1 and TRBJ2-3; D gene unclear. In germline, CDR1 is MGHDK, CDR2 SYGVNS. Trimming stripped 4 bases from V and 2 bases from J, with 4 bases between. The CDR3 contains 12 residues. The CDR3 loop is CASSGNTDTQYF. The CDR3 nucleotides are TGTGCCAGCAGTGGCAACACAGATACGCAGTATTTT.

The V and J genes are TRBV4-1 and TRBJ2-1; 10 bases align to TRBD2. The CDR3 spans 16 residues. The germline V gene encodes CDR1 MGHRA and CDR2 YSYEKL. The V segment lost 0 bases and the J segment 9 bases; nucleotides outside the gene matches: 8. The CDR3 sequence: CASSQDRTSGVIEQFF. The CDR3 region has the DNA TGCGCCAGCAGCCAAGATCGGACTAGCGGCGTAATTGAGCAGTTCTTC.

The chain uses TRBV2 and TRBJ2-3, with TRBD1 matching over 8 bases. The J segment lost 6 bases and the V segment lost 7 bases, leaving 15 bases of the junction unmatched. Looked up from germline, CDR1 is SNHLY and CDR2 is FYNNEI. The CDR3 extends over 16 amino acids. The CDR3 reads CASTLLHGTGRDTQYF. The DNA for the CDR3 is TGTGCCAGCACCCTACTACACGGGACAGGCAGGGATACGCAGTATTTT.

This clone has more than one count but fewer than ten. The chain has TRBV6-5 and TRBJ2-5; D might be TRBD2 (5 bases). Between the trimmed V and J ends, which lost 2 bases and 5 bases, there was a span of 15 bases. The CDR3 runs 15 residues. The germline CDR1 and CDR2 sequences are MNHEY and SVGAGI. CDR3: CASSYRARRGETQYF. CDR3 bases: TGTGCCAGCAGTTACCGGGCTAGGAGAGGGGAGACCCAGTACTTC.

This sequence joins TRBV5-1 and TRBJ2-1; 10 nucleotides match TRBD2. CDR1 is SGHRS, CDR2 YFSETQ, per germline. With V trimmed by 3 bases and J by 0 bases, 3 bases remained unmatched. The CDR3 is 16 residues long. The CDR3, as DNA: TGCGCCAGCAGCTCCTCTAGCGGGAGCTCCTACAATGAGCAGTTCTTC. This encodes CASSSSSGSSYNEQFF.